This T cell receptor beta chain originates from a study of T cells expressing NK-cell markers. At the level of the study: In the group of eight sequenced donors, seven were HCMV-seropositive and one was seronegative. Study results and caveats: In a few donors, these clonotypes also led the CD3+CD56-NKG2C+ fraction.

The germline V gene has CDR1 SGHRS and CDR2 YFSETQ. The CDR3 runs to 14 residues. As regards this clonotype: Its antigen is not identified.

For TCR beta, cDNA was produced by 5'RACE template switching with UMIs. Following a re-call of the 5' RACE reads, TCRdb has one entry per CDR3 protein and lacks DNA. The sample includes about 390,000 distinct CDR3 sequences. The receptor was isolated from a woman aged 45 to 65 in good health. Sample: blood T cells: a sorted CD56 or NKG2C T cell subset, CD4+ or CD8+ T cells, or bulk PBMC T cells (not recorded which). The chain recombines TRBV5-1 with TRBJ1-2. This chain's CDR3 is CASSSETYNYGYTF. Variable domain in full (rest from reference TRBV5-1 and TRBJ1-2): KAGVTQTPRYLIKTRGQQVTLSCSPISGHRSVSWYQQTPGQGLQFLFEYFSETQRNKGNFPGRFSGRQFSNSRSEMNVSTLELGDSALYLCASSSETYNYGYTFGSGTRLTVV.